Presented here are 9 T cell receptor beta chains from one specimen sequenced in a study of blood T cells in healthy people across ages. Through a sample-barcoded 5' primer and a J-beta primer mix, a second PCR was run for about 6 to 11 cycles. MiXCR, applied by TCRdb to the 5' RACE reads, yields one record per CDR3 protein. The sample lists some 710,000 distinct CDR3 sequences; 46% were seen once. The sequencing input was blood. These receptors were collected from a man older than 75 in good health.

The CDR3 spells CASRQPPLAEASYNEQFF. The CDR3 DNA follows: TGTGCCAGCAGACAACCTCCTCTAGCGGAGGCTTCCTACAATGAGCAGTTCTTC. The chain has TRBV7-8 and TRBJ2-1, with 7 bases lining up with TRBD2. Germline-derived CDR1 and CDR2 are SGHVS and FQNEAQ. The CDR3 extends over 18 amino acids. V was clipped by 6 bases and J by 1 base; unmatched bases: 15.

Only a few counts were recorded for this clonotype. The chain couples TRBV3-1 to TRBJ2-3; TRBD1 might be the D (6 bases). CDR1 and CDR2 (germline): LGHDT, YNNKEL (reference sequence). The CDR3 contains 14 residues. Trimming stripped 3 bases from V and 5 bases from J, with 12 bases between. The CDR3 DNA follows: TGTGCCAGCAGCCACGGGCAGGGGAGAGATACGCAGTATTTT. This gives the protein CASSHGQGRDTQYF.

This chain uses TRBV25-1 with TRBJ1-1, with 9 positions matching TRBD1. This CDR3 region has 15 residues. The V and J ends lost 4 bases and 6 bases, in that order; junction bases with no gene match: 9. Germline V gene lookup returns CDR1 MGHDK and CDR2 SYGVNS. The CDR3 DNA reads TGTGCCAGCAGTGCCCCGGGACAGGGAGCCGCTGAAGCTTTCTTT. As protein: CASSAPGQGAAEAFF.

Regarding this clonotype: This may arise from a read error, as a much more abundant clone is one base away. The chain carries TRBV11-2 and TRBJ2-2, with 7 bases lining up with TRBD2. Germline values: CDR1 SGHAT, CDR2 FQNNGV. The V gene end was trimmed by 5 bases and the J gene end by 4 bases; junction bases not matched to a gene: 7. The CDR3 is 15 residues long. The CDR3 is CASSGRAHVTGELFF. CDR3 coding DNA: TGTGCCAGCAGCGGGAGGGCCCACGTCACCGGGGAGCTGTTTTTT.

The V and J genes are TRBV20-1 and TRBJ1-5; 8 bases are a match to TRBD1. V lost 3 bases to trimming and J lost 13 bases; unmatched junction nucleotides: 20. Germline V gene sequence: CDR1 DFQATT, CDR2 SNEGSKA (reference sequence). The CDR3 runs to 16 residues. CDR3 bases: TGCAGTGCTAGGACTACATACGGGACAGGCATTATAGCGCAGCATTTT. This encodes CSARTTYGTGIIAQHF.

This CDR3 is CASSSRRRNSPLHF. The CDR3 coding sequence is TGTGCCAGCAGCTCAAGGCGTCGAAATTCACCCCTCCACTTT. This chain links TRBV21-1 with TRBJ1-6. TRBV21-1 is flagged as a pseudogene. CDR3 length: 14 residues.

This clonotype has a count of ten or more. The chain recombines TRBV5-1 with TRBJ2-1; D uncertain. The CDR3 has 16 amino acids. V lost 0 bases and J 9 bases, leaving 19 bases between the germline ends. The germline V gene has CDR1 SGHRS and CDR2 YFSETQ. Here the CDR3 DNA reads TGCGCCAGCAGCTTGGGGCGGCGGTCTAAAGTTGGTGAGCAGTTCTTC. This gives the protein CASSLGRRSKVGEQFF.

This clonotype has a count of ten or more. The rearrangement uses TRBV7-2 and TRBJ2-7; D uncertain. Germline V gene lookup returns CDR1 SGHTA and CDR2 FQGNSA. The V end was cut by 0 bases, the J end by 6 bases, with 18 bases between. This CDR3 has 16 residues. CDR3 nucleotides: TGTGCCAGCAGCTTAGCATCCCCTCCCTCCATCCGCGAGCAGTACTTC. Protein sequence: CASSLASPPSIREQYF.

Notes on this clonotype: Just one base apart from a much larger clone, this may be a read error. The rearrangement joins TRBV4-2 to TRBJ2-5; D is possibly TRBD2 (5 bases). The germline V gene encodes CDR1 LGHNA and CDR2 YNFKEQ. Trimming pared 5 bases from V and 5 bases from J, leaving 18 bases between. The CDR3 sequence is 15 residues long. CDR3 nucleotide sequence: TGTGCCAGCAGCTGCGGACTCGAACGAAGGGAGACCCAGTACTTC. This sequence encodes CASSCGLERRETQYF.